The TCR beta chain described here comes from a study of early stage breast cancer tumors. The overall study: Samples were sequenced at about 10-fold average coverage.

V dropped 1 base and J dropped 6 bases, with 7 bases sitting between them. CDR1 SGHDN and CDR2 FVKESK come from the germline V gene. The CDR3 sequence is 13 residues long. Clones were sequenced by immunoSEQ multiplex PCR, and TCRdb holds only the in-frame ones, with some missing. The table has some 30,000 clones, 84% seen once. For this clone: Antigen: not known.

Study observations and caveats: Blood repertoires resembled normal breast more than tumor.

Sequenced material: blood. The chain employs TRBV14 and TRBJ1-5, with D unresolved. The sequence was collected from a person between 50 and 60 years old with breast cancer. In nucleotides, the CDR3 is TGTGCCAGCAGCCAAGGGTTGAGTCAGCCCCAGCATTTT. Translation gives CASSQGLSQPQHF. Filled out from reference TRBV14 and TRBJ1-5, the complete variable domain reads EAGVTQFPSHSVIEKGQTVTLRCDPISGHDNLYWYRRVMGKEIKFLLHFVKESKQDESGMPNNRFLAERTGGTYSTLKVQPAELEDSGVYFCASSQGLSQPQHFGDGTRLSIL.